A single sample gave rise to the 32 T cell receptor beta chains below, sequenced in a study of cytomegalovirus exposure and HLA in healthy donors. Amplification used 60 Vbeta primers and 13 Jbeta primers. Generated by immunoSEQ multiplex PCR, the TCRdb table keeps only in-frame clones and is missing some. Of about 160,000 clones listed, around 85% are singletons. Sample: PBMCs. The receptor set was obtained from a boy between 2 and 10 years old in good health and CMV-seronegative.

The CDR3 loop reads CSVRTGTGPFYGYTF. CDR3 DNA: TGCAGCGTCCGTACAGGCACAGGGCCGTTCTATGGCTACACCTTC. The rearrangement links TRBV29-1 to TRBJ1-2, with D perhaps matching TRBD1 (6 bases). Per germline, CDR1 SQVTM and CDR2 ANQGSEA. The V end was cut by 6 bases, the J end by 4 bases, with 21 bases between. This CDR3 region has 15 residues.

This clone was seen more than once but under ten times. This chain uses TRBV7-9 with TRBJ2-7, with a possible D match to TRBD1 (5 bases). V gave up 2 bases and J gave up 4 bases, with 12 bases separating them. The germline gives CDR1 SEHNR, CDR2 FQNEAQ (reference sequence). The CDR3 has 14 residues. The CDR3 nucleotides are TGTGCCAGCAGCTTATCAGGGAACTCATACGAGCAGTACTTC. Amino acids: CASSLSGNSYEQYF.

V usage is TRBV5-4 and J usage is TRBJ1-6; TRBD1 is a possible D gene (5 bases). Germline-derived CDR1 and CDR2 are SGHNT and YYREEE (reference sequence). The V end was cut by 3 bases, the J end by 10 bases, with 8 bases between. The CDR3 is made up of 12 amino acids. CDR3 sequence reads: CASSWGGSPLHF. The DNA for the CDR3 is TGTGCCAGCAGCTGGGGGGGGTCACCCCTCCACTTT.

The chain is built from TRBV19 and TRBJ2-3, with 10 bases lining up with TRBD1. CDR1 is LNHDA, CDR2 SQIVND, per germline (reference sequence). The CDR3 contains 15 residues. The V segment lost 7 bases and the J segment 2 bases; nucleotides outside the gene matches: 6. CDR3 coding DNA: TGTGCCAGTACCTCGGGACAGGGGTACACAGATACGCAGTATTTT. Its protein is CASTSGQGYTDTQYF.

This chain's CDR3 is CASSSVLEQYF. CDR3 sequence (DNA): TGTGCCAGCAGTTCGGTCCTGGAGCAGTACTTC. The chain has TRBV25-1 and TRBJ2-7; D remains unclear. The CDR3 runs to 11 residues. CDR1 is MGHDK, CDR2 SYGVNS, per germline. Trimming cost V 5 bases and J 7 bases, with 9 bases left between them.

The J gene is TRBJ2-5, the V gene TRBV5-1; 11 nucleotides match TRBD2. The germline V gene has CDR1 SGHRS and CDR2 YFSETQ. The CDR3 spans 18 residues. The V segment lost 4 bases and the J segment 4 bases; nucleotides outside the gene matches: 15. Here the CDR3 reads CASSQEEALAGARETQYF. In DNA form, the CDR3 reads TGCGCCAGCAGCCAAGAGGAGGCACTAGCGGGGGCAAGAGAGACCCAGTACTTC.

The rearrangement uses TRBV6-1 and TRBJ2-7; unclear D gene. This CDR3 is built from 13 residues. The germline V gene encodes CDR1 MNHNS and CDR2 SASEGT. V was trimmed by 2 bases and J by 1 base, leaving 6 bases between them. This CDR3 reads CASSESPSYEQYF. The DNA for the CDR3 is TGTGCCAGCAGTGAAAGCCCATCCTACGAGCAGTACTTC.

The CDR3 DNA sequence: TGTGCCAGCAGCTCGGCCCGGACAGAGGCGCGAGAGACCCAGTACTTC. It encodes CASSSARTEARETQYF. The rearrangement joins TRBV5-4 to TRBJ2-5, with D possibly being TRBD1 (6 bases). CDR1 is SGHNT and CDR2 is YYREEE in the germline V gene (reference sequence). Deletions cut 3 bases from V and 4 bases from J, with 19 bases between. The CDR3 contains 16 residues. Based on the CDR3 plus reference TRBV5-4 and TRBJ2-5, the full variable domain is ETGVTQSPTHLIKTRGQQVTLRCSSQSGHNTVSWYQQALGQGPQFIFQYYREEENGRGNFPPRFSGLQFPNYSSELNVNALELDDSALYLCASSSARTEARETQYFGPGTRLLVL.

The chain uses TRBV6-4 and TRBJ2-7; 7 nucleotides agree with TRBD2. J gave up 3 bases and V 5 bases, and 10 bases lay outside the gene matches. CDR1 MRHNA and CDR2 SNTAGT come from the germline V gene. This CDR3 has 15 amino acids. CDR3 bases: TGTGCCAGCAGTCCCGGGACTAAATTCCTCTACGAGCAGTACGTC. Translating it yields CASSPGTKFLYEQYV.

The J gene is TRBJ1-1, the V gene TRBV28, with TRBD1 matching over 8 bases. The CDR3 is 13 amino acids. V shed 7 bases, J shed 5 bases, and the junction held 6 bases outside the gene matches. CDR1 and CDR2 (germline): MDHEN, SYDVKM. Written as DNA, the CDR3 is TGTGCCAGCACCCTGGACAGGGTTACTGAAGCTTTCTTT. This encodes CASTLDRVTEAFF.

The rearrangement joins TRBV10-3 to TRBJ1-2, with 8 positions matching TRBD1. CDR3 length equals 15 residues. The ends lost 8 bases at V and 6 bases at J; junction bases unmatched: 14. Germline V gives CDR1 ENHRY, CDR2 SYGVKD. The CDR3 coding sequence is TGTGCCATCGGATTGCAGGACAGGGCGGAGGATGGCTACACCTTC. Translation: CAIGLQDRAEDGYTF.

The rearrangement links TRBV5-1 to TRBJ2-5, with TRBD1 matching over 7 bases. The CDR3 is made up of 14 amino acids. The J segment lost 1 base and the V segment lost 5 bases, leaving 5 bases of the junction unmatched. Germline-derived CDR1 and CDR2 are SGHRS and YFSETQ. The CDR3 DNA is TGCGCCAGCAGTTTAGACAGGGCCCAAGAGACCCAGTACTTC. Translating gives CASSLDRAQETQYF.

The chain carries TRBV10-3 and TRBJ2-1, with TRBD2 identical over 9 bases. The CDR3 is 14 residues long. Losses at the gene ends were 6 bases for V and 5 bases for J; bases not matched to a gene: 5. The germline CDR1 and CDR2 sequences are ENHRY and SYGVKD. The CDR3 is CAISRLAEDNEQFF. The DNA for the CDR3 is TGTGCCATCAGCCGACTAGCGGAGGACAATGAGCAGTTCTTC.

This clone was counted a single time. The chain's CDR3 is CASSLGQVRMNEQFF. CDR3 coding DNA: TGTGCCAGCTCACTGGGACAGGTCCGTATGAATGAGCAGTTCTTC. The genes are TRBV18 and TRBJ2-1; 8 nucleotides line up with TRBD1. With 4 bases clipped from V and 7 bases from J, the junction kept 9 bases outside the gene matches. The CDR3 has 15 residues. Germline CDR1 is KGHSH and CDR2 is LQKENI.

V and J are TRBV27 and TRBJ2-7, with 10 bases that match TRBD2. The CDR3 is 15 amino acids. After removal of 4 bases from V and 2 bases from J, the junction contained 5 bases not matched to a gene. The germline CDR1 and CDR2 sequences are MNHEY and SMNVEV (reference sequence). Here the CDR3 reads CASSWGLATTYEQYF. The CDR3 DNA reads TGTGCCAGCAGTTGGGGACTAGCGACTACCTACGAGCAGTACTTC.

The rearrangement links TRBV28 to TRBJ1-5; 8 bases map to TRBD1. V gave up 8 bases and J gave up 4 bases; unmatched junction bases: 4. The CDR3 is 13 residues long. Germline CDR1 is MDHEN and CDR2 is SYDVKM. DNA of the CDR3: TGTGCCAGCGGACAGGGTGGGAATCAGCCCCAGCATTTT. Protein sequence: CASGQGGNQPQHF.

The V gene is TRBV4-1, the J gene TRBJ2-1; tentatively, D is TRBD2 (6 bases). The germline V gene has CDR1 MGHRA and CDR2 YSYEKL. Trimming took 5 bases from V and 4 from J, leaving 12 bases between them. The CDR3 spans 14 residues. CDR3 DNA sequence: TGCGCCAGCAGCGGGGACTCAGCTTACAATGAGCAGTTCTTC. Encoded protein: CASSGDSAYNEQFF.

V is TRBV6-1 and J is TRBJ2-7; 7 positions agree with TRBD2. Trimming at V came to 3 bases and at J to 4 bases, leaving 9 bases not matched to a gene. Looked up from germline, CDR1 is MNHNS and CDR2 is SASEGT. CDR3 size: 15 residues. CDR3: CASSDLMSGVYEQYV. CDR3 nucleotides: TGTGCCAGCAGTGACCTGATGAGCGGGGTTTACGAGCAGTACGTC.

A word on this clone: Distinct nucleotide sequences in the sample also encode this CDR3. The chain couples TRBV7-9 to TRBJ2-5, with TRBD1 as a possible D gene (6 bases). Germline CDR1 is SEHNR and CDR2 is FQNEAQ (reference sequence). V was pared by 3 bases and J by 5 bases, with 13 bases between. The CDR3 length is 14 residues. CDR3 amino acids: CASSFRGTQETQYF. The CDR3 DNA sequence: TGTGCCAGCAGCTTCAGGGGAACACAGGAGACCCAGTACTTC.

The chain recombines TRBV7-7 with TRBJ2-5, with 9 bases lining up with TRBD1. With 3 bases clipped from V and 5 bases from J, the junction kept 1 base outside the gene matches. This CDR3 is 13 amino acids long. Germline-derived CDR1 and CDR2 are SSHAT and FNYEAQ (reference sequence). For the CDR3, the DNA is TGTGCCAGCAGCTTCGGACAGGGGGAGACCCAGTACTTC. It is translated as CASSFGQGETQYF. Full variable domain (missing parts from reference TRBV7-7 and TRBJ2-5): GAGVSQSPRYKVTKRGQDVTLRCDPISSHATLYWYQQALGQGPEFLTYFNYEAQPDKSGLPSDRFSAERPEGSISTLTIQRTEQRDSAMYRCASSFGQGETQYFGPGTRLLVL.

The rearrangement links TRBV30 to TRBJ2-1, with a tentative D call TRBD2 (5 bases). There are 13 residues in the CDR3. Trimming pared 4 bases from V and 9 bases from J, leaving 16 bases between. CDR1 and CDR2 (germline): GTSNPN, SVGIG (reference sequence). The CDR3 region has the DNA TGTGCCTGGATCCCCCCTGAGGGCTGTGAGCAGTTCTTC. Its translation is CAWIPPEGCEQFF.

The chain joins TRBV5-6 to TRBJ2-1; D is unclear. CDR1 and CDR2 from the germline V gene are SGHDT and YYEEEE. With 0 bases removed from V and 5 bases from J, the gap between germline ends came to 9 bases. The CDR3 consists of 14 residues. CDR3 nucleotide sequence: TGTGCCAGCAGCTTGGGAACTGTGGACAATGAGCAGTTCTTC. This codes for CASSLGTVDNEQFF.

The J gene is TRBJ1-2, the V gene TRBV10-3, with 7 positions matching TRBD1. Germline-derived CDR1 and CDR2 are ENHRY and SYGVKD. The CDR3 spans 17 residues. V dropped 2 bases and J dropped 2; count of bases not matched to a gene: 11. The CDR3 loop reads CAISERAGQLANYGYTF. CDR3 sequence (DNA): TGTGCCATCAGTGAGCGCGCGGGACAGCTCGCCAACTATGGCTACACCTTC.

Only one count was recorded for this clone. The V and J genes are TRBV7-8 and TRBJ2-7; 13 nucleotides agree with TRBD2. V trimming: 4 bases; J trimming: 4 bases; junction bases outside the gene matches: 4. The germline CDR1 and CDR2 sequences are SGHVS and FQNEAQ. CDR3 length equals 15 residues. The CDR3 loop reads CASSSTSGRIYEQYF. The CDR3 nucleotides are TGTGCCAGCAGCTCGACTAGCGGGAGGATTTACGAGCAGTACTTC.

The chain has TRBV5-1 and TRBJ2-5, with 7 bases identical to TRBD2. Germline V gene data show CDR1 as SGHRS and CDR2 as YFSETQ. V was pared by 2 bases and J by 1 base, with 8 bases of the junction left unmatched. This CDR3 comprises 16 residues. The CDR3 is CASSLAGRKTQETQYF. DNA for the CDR3: TGCGCCAGCAGCTTAGCGGGACGTAAGACCCAAGAGACCCAGTACTTC.

The chain is built from TRBV7-8 and TRBJ2-5; 7 bases are a match to TRBD1. The CDR3 length is 14 residues. V was pared by 4 bases and J by 3 bases, with 5 bases of the junction left unmatched. Germline CDR1 is SGHVS and CDR2 is FQNEAQ. CDR3 sequence reads: CASSYGTAEETQYF. In DNA, the CDR3 is TGTGCCAGCAGCTACGGGACAGCAGAAGAGACCCAGTACTTC.

This clone was detected only a few times. This rearrangement joins TRBV6-1 to TRBJ1-6, with D perhaps TRBD1 (6 bases). This CDR3 spans 15 amino acids. Deletions cut 2 bases from V and 9 bases from J, with 14 bases between. CDR1 is MNHNS, CDR2 SASEGT, per germline. The CDR3 loop is CASSENQGTGSPLHF. The CDR3 nucleotides read TGTGCCAGCAGTGAAAATCAGGGGACGGGTTCACCCCTCCACTTT.

The chain recombines TRBV28 with TRBJ1-5; unclear D gene. Germline V CDR1 and CDR2: MDHEN, SYDVKM. V was clipped by 8 bases and J by 4 bases, with 12 bases between them. The CDR3 has 13 amino acids. The CDR3 here is CASGGLENQPQHF. In DNA form, the CDR3 reads TGTGCCAGCGGCGGACTGGAAAATCAGCCCCAGCATTTT.

This clone was seen a few times. The CDR3 is CASSPGLVPYEQYF. The CDR3 DNA is TGTGCCAGCAGCCCGGGACTAGTTCCCTACGAGCAGTACTTC. This sequence joins TRBV6-1 and TRBJ2-7; 8 bases are shared with TRBD2. Germline assignment: CDR1 MNHNS and CDR2 SASEGT. The CDR3 has 14 residues. V lost 6 bases, J lost 2 bases, and 6 bases stayed unmatched.

The chain couples TRBV4-2 to TRBJ1-2; unclear D gene. CDR3 length: 14 amino acids. Between the trimmed V and J ends, which lost 1 base and 8 bases, there was a span of 14 bases. Germline lookup yields CDR1 LGHNA and CDR2 YNFKEQ. CDR3 residues: CASSQGLTGKGYTF. The CDR3 nucleotides are TGTGCCAGCAGCCAAGGGCTAACCGGGAAGGGCTACACCTTC.

This clone was observed once. The chain employs TRBV5-1 and TRBJ1-1; 7 bases align to TRBD1. Germline CDR1 and CDR2: SGHRS and YFSETQ. The CDR3 has 13 residues. The ends lost 3 bases at V and 7 bases at J; junction bases unmatched: 6. The CDR3 loop reads CASSWDSRGEAFF. The CDR3 region has the DNA TGCGCCAGCAGCTGGGACAGCAGGGGTGAAGCTTTCTTT.

The CDR3 loop is CASSLLQGKETQYF. The DNA for the CDR3 is TGTGCCAGCAGTTTACTTCAGGGGAAAGAGACCCAGTACTTC. The gene calls are TRBV27 and TRBJ2-5; possibly TRBD1 for D (6 bases). The CDR3 contains 14 residues. Trimming removed 2 bases at V and 3 bases at J, with 10 bases between. Per the germline V gene, CDR1 is MNHEY and CDR2 is SMNVEV (reference sequence).